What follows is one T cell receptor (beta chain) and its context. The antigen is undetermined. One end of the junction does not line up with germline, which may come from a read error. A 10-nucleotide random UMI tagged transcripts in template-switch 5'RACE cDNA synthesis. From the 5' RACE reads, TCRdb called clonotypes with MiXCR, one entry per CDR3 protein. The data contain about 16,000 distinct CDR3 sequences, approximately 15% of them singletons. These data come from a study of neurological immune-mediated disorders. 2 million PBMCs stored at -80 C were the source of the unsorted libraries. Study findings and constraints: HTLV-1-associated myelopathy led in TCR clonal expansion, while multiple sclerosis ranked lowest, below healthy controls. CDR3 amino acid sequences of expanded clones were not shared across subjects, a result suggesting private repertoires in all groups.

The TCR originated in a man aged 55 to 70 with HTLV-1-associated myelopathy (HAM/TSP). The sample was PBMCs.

CDR3 residues: CASSVDSGWSF. As DNA, the CDR3 is TGCGCCAGCAGCGTGGATTCAGGGTGGAGCTTC. The chain links TRBV5-1 to TRBJ2-1; a possible D gene is TRBD1 (5 bases). Per germline, CDR1 SGHRS and CDR2 YFSETQ. This CDR3 comprises 11 residues.